Sequencing of this T cell receptor (beta chain) was carried out in a study of blood T cell repertoires in COVID-19. Study-level background: Acute and convalescent COVID-19 samples came from the United States, Italy and Spain.

Looked up from germline, CDR1 is MNHEY and CDR2 is SMNVEV (reference sequence). The CDR3 spans 14 residues. Trimming stripped 5 bases from V and 8 bases from J, with 18 bases between. Clones were read by immunoSEQ multiplex PCR, and TCRdb kept only the in-frame ones, dropping some. The sample carries 650,000 to 800,000 clones, over 80% recorded once. This sequence joins TRBV27 and TRBJ1-2; D is unclear. Material for sequencing was peripheral blood. The source is a woman under 30 with acute or convalescent COVID-19. CDR3 sequence reads: CASSEDWMLGGYTF. The DNA of the CDR3 is TGTGCCAGCAGTGAGGACTGGATGTTAGGCGGCTACACCTTC.